This T cell receptor beta chain is drawn from a study of blood T cell repertoires in COVID-19. The CDR3 is made up of 13 amino acids. V shed 5 bases and J shed 2 bases, with 10 bases lying between them. CDR1 and CDR2 (germline): SGHNT, YENEEA. The data were produced by immunoSEQ multiplex PCR, yet TCRdb's version contains in-frame clones alone and is incomplete. The sample yields 150,000 to 200,000 clones, approximately 90% seen once. The sample was peripheral blood. V gene TRBV11-3 combines with J gene TRBJ2-7; the D is unclear. The clonotype originates from a human donor in a cohort sampled during active COVID-19. The DNA for the CDR3 is TGTGCCAGCAGCACTCGACAAACCTACGAGCAGTACTTC. Translating gives CASSTRQTYEQYF. Combining the CDR3 with reference TRBV11-3 and TRBJ2-7 gives the whole variable domain EAGVVQSPRYKIIEKKQPVAFWCNPISGHNTLYWYLQNLGQGPELLIRYENEEAVDDSQLPKDRFSAERLKGVDSTLKIQPAELGDSAVYLCASSTRQTYEQYFGPGTRLTVT.